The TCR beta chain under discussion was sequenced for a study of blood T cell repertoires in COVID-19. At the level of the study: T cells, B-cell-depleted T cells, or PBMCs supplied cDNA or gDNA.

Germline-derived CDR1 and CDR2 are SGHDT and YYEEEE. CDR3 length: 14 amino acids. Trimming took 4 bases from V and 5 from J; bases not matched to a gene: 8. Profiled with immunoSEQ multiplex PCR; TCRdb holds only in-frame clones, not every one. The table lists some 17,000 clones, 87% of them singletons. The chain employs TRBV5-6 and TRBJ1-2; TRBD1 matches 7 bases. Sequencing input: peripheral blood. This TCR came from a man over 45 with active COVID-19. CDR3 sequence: CASSTSGTDYGYTF. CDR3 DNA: TGTGCCAGCAGCACTTCCGGGACAGATTATGGCTACACCTTC.